This entry features one TCR beta chain sequence. The antigen remains undetermined. The data were taken from a study of CD8 T cells in Susac syndrome. An amount of RNA that ranged from roughly 0.45 to 1 ug was reverse transcribed with random hexamers. With immunoSEQ multiplex PCR, TCR beta CDR3 was amplified across 54 Vbeta and 13 Jbeta. Each CDR3 protein is one row after TCRdb ran MiXCR on the immunoSEQ multiplex PCR reads. Altogether some 140,000 distinct CDR3 sequences are present, approximately 95% being singletons, with the ten largest covering roughly 0.2%. Germline loops: CDR1 SGHTA, CDR2 FQGNSA. Trimming pared 1 base from V and 6 bases from J, leaving 10 bases between. The length of the CDR3 is 13 residues. Study-wide points: In total CD8+ repertoires, roughly 16 Susac-specific public clones were found, and CD8+ TEMRA repertoires had about five. Clonal expansion involving Susac CD8+ cells peaked in TEMRA cells and active patients.

The chain carries TRBV7-2 and TRBJ2-7; no definite D call. The sequencing input was CD8+ T cells from PBMCs. The source of this sequence is a human donor with Susac syndrome. The CDR3 here is CASSLDRIPEQYF. DNA for the CDR3: TGTGCCAGCAGCTTAGACCGCATCCCCGAGCAGTACTTC.